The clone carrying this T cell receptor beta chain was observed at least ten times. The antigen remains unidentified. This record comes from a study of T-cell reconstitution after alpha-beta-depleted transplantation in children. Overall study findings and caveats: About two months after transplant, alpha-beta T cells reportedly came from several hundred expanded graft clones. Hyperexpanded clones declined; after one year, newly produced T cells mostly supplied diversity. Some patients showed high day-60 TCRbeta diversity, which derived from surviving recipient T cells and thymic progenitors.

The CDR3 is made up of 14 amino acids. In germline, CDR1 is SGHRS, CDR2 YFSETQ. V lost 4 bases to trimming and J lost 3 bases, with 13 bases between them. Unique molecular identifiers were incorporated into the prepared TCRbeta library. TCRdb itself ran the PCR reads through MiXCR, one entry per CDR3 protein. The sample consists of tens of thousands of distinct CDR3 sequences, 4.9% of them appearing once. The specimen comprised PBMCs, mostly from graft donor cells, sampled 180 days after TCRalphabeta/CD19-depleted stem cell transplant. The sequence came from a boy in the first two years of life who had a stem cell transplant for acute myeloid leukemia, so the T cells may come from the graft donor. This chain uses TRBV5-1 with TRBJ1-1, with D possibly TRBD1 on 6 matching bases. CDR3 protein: CASSNGGRHTEAFF. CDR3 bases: TGCGCCAGCAGCAATGGGGGCCGACACACTGAAGCTTTCTTT.